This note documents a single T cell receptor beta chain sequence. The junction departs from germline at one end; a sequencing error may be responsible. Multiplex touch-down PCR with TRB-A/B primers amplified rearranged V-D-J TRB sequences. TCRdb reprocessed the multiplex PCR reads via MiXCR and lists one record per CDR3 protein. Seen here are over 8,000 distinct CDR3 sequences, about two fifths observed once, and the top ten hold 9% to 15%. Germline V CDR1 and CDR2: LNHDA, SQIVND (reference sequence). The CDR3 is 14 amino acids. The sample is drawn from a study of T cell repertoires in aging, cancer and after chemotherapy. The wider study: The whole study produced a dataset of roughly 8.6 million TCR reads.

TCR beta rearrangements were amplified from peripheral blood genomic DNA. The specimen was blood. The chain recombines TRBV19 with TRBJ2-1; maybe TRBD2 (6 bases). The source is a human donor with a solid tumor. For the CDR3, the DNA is TGTGTCAGTAGTCTGGCCTTCCGGGAGAATGAGCAGTTCTTC. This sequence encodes CVSSLAFRENEQFF.